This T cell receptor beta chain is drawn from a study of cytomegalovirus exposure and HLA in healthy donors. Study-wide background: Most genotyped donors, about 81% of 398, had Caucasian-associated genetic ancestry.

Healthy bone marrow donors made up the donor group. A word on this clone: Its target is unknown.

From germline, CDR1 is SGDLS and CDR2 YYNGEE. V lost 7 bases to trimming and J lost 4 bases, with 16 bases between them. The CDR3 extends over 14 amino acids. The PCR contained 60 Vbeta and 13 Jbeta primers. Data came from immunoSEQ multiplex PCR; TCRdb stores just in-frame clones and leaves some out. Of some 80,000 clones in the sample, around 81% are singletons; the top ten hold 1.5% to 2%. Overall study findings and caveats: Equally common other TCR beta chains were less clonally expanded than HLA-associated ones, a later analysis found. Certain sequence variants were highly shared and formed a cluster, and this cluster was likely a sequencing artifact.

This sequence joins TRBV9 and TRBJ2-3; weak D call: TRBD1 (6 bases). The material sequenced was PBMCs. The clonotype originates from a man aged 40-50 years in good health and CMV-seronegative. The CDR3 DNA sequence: TGTGCCAGCGGGGGCACTCCGACGGCAGATACGCAGTATTTT. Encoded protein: CASGGTPTADTQYF.